This TCR beta chain stems from a study of early T cells in non-severe SARS-CoV-2 infection. In the study overall: Sequenced material consisted of bulk RNA (from unsorted whole blood), and chains were unpaired.

TCRdb ran MiXCR on the 5' RACE reads and lists one entry per CDR3 protein. The sample contains under 85,000 distinct CDR3 sequences, around 11% of which appear only once. This CDR3 has 15 residues. Trimming at V came to 3 bases and at J to 3 bases, leaving 5 bases not matched to a gene. The source is an adult who was a healthcare worker with PCR-confirmed SARS-CoV-2 infection or an uninfected control (not recorded which). Sequencing was performed on whole blood. The V and J genes are TRBV12-3 or TRBV12-4 and TRBJ1-5; 7 bases fit TRBD1. DNA for the CDR3: TGTGCCAGCAGTTTTCAGACAGGGAACAATCAGCCCCAGCATTTT. It yields the protein CASSFQTGNNQPQHF.